The 7 T cell receptor beta chains reported below all come from one sample, sequenced in a study of cytomegalovirus exposure and HLA in healthy donors. PCR used 60 Vbeta primers and 13 Jbeta primers. TCRdb's copy holds only in-frame clones and misses some; the assay was immunoSEQ multiplex PCR. Of roughly 90,000 clones in the sample, 65% to 90% are singletons; the top ten hold roughly 3.4%. Sequences were obtained from PBMCs. All receptors derive from a man aged 25-40 years in good health and CMV-seropositive.

About this clone itself: Mismatch with germline at one junction end may stem from a read error. The gene calls are TRBV7-9 and TRBJ2-7; 9 bases agree with TRBD1. The CDR3 is 15 residues long. Germline assignment: CDR1 SEHNR and CDR2 FQNEAQ (reference sequence). This CDR3 reads CSSSLLRTGAYEQYF. The CDR3 region has the DNA TGTTCCAGCAGCTTATTGCGGACAGGGGCCTACGAGCAGTACTTC.

The chain joins TRBV28 to TRBJ1-2; 7 bases are a match to TRBD1. Trimming took 6 bases from V and 4 from J; bases not matched to a gene: 11. The CDR3 is 15 residues long. Germline loops: CDR1 MDHEN, CDR2 SYDVKM. CDR3 in DNA: TGTGCCAGCAGAATCCCAGGGGGTTCTTCCTATGGCTACACCTTC. Its translation: CASRIPGGSSYGYTF.

This chain uses TRBV5-1 with TRBJ2-1, with TRBD2 identical over 10 bases. The CDR3 totals 19 residues. J gave up 1 base and V 1 base, and 11 bases lay outside the gene matches. Germline CDR1 reads SGHRS; CDR2 reads YFSETQ. For the CDR3, the DNA is TGCGCCAGCAGCTTGACGACTAGCGGGCTGGGGAGGTCCTACAATGAGCAGTTCTTC. Translation: CASSLTTSGLGRSYNEQFF.

J is TRBJ2-2 and V is TRBV6-6; a weak D match, TRBD2 (7 bases). The CDR3 sequence is 16 residues long. V lost 8 bases and J 0 bases, leaving 16 bases between the germline ends. Looked up from germline, CDR1 is MNHNY and CDR2 is SVGAGI (reference sequence). CDR3 in DNA: TGTGCCAGCCTCCTAAGGGGGGGAGCGAACACCGGGGAGCTGTTTTTT. Amino acids: CASLLRGGANTGELFF.

CDR3 DNA sequence: TGCGCCAGCAGCTTGCGACTAGCGGGAGGGCCGGAAAATGAGCAGTTCTTC. Residues: CASSLRLAGGPENEQFF. The chain recombines TRBV5-1 with TRBJ2-1, with 14 bases matching TRBD2. With V trimmed by 1 base and J by 7 bases, 7 bases remained unmatched. The CDR3 is 17 residues long. CDR1 SGHRS and CDR2 YFSETQ come from the germline V gene.

Concerning this clone itself: This likely traces to a read error, being one base from a far larger clone. The CDR3 sequence: CASSEEDRRATEAFF. The CDR3 nucleotides are TGCGCCAGCAGCGAAGAGGACAGGAGGGCGACTGAAGCTTTCTTT. The gene calls are TRBV4-3 and TRBJ1-1; TRBD1 matches 7 bases. Germline V lookup: CDR1 LGHNA, CDR2 YSLEER. The CDR3 is 15 amino acids.

This clone has more than one count but fewer than ten. The genes are TRBV27 and TRBJ1-2; TRBD1 might be the D (5 bases). Trimming pared 5 bases from V and 3 bases from J, leaving 13 bases between. Germline V CDR1 and CDR2: MNHEY, SMNVEV (reference sequence). The CDR3 loop spans 14 amino acids. CDR3 bases: TGTGCCAGCAGTCCGACAGCGATAGACTATGGCTACACCTTC. Amino acids: CASSPTAIDYGYTF.